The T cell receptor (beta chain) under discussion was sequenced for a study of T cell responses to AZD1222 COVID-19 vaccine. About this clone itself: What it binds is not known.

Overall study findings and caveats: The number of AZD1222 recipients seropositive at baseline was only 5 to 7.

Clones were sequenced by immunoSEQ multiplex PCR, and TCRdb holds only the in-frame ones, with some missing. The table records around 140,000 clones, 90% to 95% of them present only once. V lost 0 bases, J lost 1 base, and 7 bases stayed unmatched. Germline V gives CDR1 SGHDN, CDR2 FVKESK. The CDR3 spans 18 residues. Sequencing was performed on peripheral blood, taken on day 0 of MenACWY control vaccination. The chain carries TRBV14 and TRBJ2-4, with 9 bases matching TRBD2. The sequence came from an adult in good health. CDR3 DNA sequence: TGTGCCAGCAGCCAAGAGGGAGCGGGGGGCAGGGCCAAAAACATTCAGTACTTC. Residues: CASSQEGAGGRAKNIQYF.